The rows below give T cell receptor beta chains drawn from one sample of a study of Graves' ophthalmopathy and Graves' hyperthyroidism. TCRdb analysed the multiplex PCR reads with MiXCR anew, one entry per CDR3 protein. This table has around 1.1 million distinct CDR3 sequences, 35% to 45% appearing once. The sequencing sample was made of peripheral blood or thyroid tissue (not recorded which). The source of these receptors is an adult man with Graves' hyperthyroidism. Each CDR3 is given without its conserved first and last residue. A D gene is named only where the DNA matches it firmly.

CDR3: ASSHTGQDNSPLH
J: TRBJ1-6
D: TRBD1
V: TRBV4-1

CDR3: ASSGGGSYGGYT
J: TRBJ1-2
D: NA
V: TRBV9

CDR3: ASSPRPGHLNTEAF
J: TRBJ1-1
D: NA
V: TRBV7-2

CDR3: ASSLSGVDTEAF
J: TRBJ1-1
D: NA
V: TRBV12-3/TRBV12-4

CDR3: ASSQGSWGTEAF
J: TRBJ1-1
D: NA
V: TRBV4-2

CDR3: ASSHPGQGILNTEAF
J: TRBJ1-1
D: TRBD1
V: TRBV4-3

CDR3: ASSLGRPNTIY
J: TRBJ1-3
D: NA
V: TRBV12-3/TRBV12-4

CDR3: ASSGLGTGFEKLF
J: TRBJ1-4
D: TRBD1
V: TRBV10-3

CDR3: SVGRTEAF
J: TRBJ1-1
D: NA
V: TRBV29-1

CDR3: ASSSGLGTPQH
J: TRBJ1-5
D: NA
V: TRBV25-1

CDR3: ASSQPGAGASPEQY
J: TRBJ2-7
D: TRBD2
V: TRBV4-1